Listed here is a single TCR beta chain. Its antigen is not yet known. There are no base qualities to consult, and no much larger clone falls within one base. Sequencing of the TRB variable region was done with the immunoSEQ hsTCRB v3.0 assay at survey level resolution. The target sequencing depth for TRB was about 40,000-50,000 T-cell genomes per sample. Pooled TRB libraries were sequenced on an Illumina MiSeq with a v3 150-cycle kit. As for how the authors treated the data: Analysis of repertoires was carried out in R inside a reproducible Nextflow workflow spanning QC, data transformation and analysis. Custom analyses were implemented in LymphoSeq2, an R package for AIRR-Seq data exploration. A few samples that yielded fewer than 5000 total TRB sequences were excluded, so that fewer than 250 HIV repertoires were analyzed. Among the approximately 180 retained HIV repertoires, about 57 were collected before ART initiation and 120 to 130 after ART initiation. Each repertoire was downsampled to 5000 TRB nucleotide sequences, and summary statistics were averaged across 100 downsampling iterations. The analysis kept only TRB sequences whose CDR3 regions were at least seven amino acids long. Diversity was assessed using a clonality score derived from Shannon entropy and using the Gini coefficient. In the repertoire networks, any two of the top 5000 CDR3 amino acid sequences were linked whenever the two sequences differed by an edit distance of one. Antigen specificity groups and MHC restriction were predicted for TRB CDR3 amino acid sequences with GLIPH2. To flag known associations with CMV, EBV, HIV or tissue antigens, CDR3 amino acid sequences were compared against VDJdb and McPAS-TCR. Pre-ART, post-ART and control groups were compared with Wilcoxon signed-rank tests and Holm-Bonferroni correction. TCRdb took this table from immuneACCESS and kept in-frame rearrangements with V and J called. Such tables lack part of the clones; where checked against another copy, unresolved V genes explain under half of the gap, and the rest is unexplained. V and J calls and clone size are those listed in that table; D and trimming were worked out from the DNA. The sample includes tens of thousands of clones, with 97% observed a single time. The ten largest clones represent approximately 3% of the sample.

This record comes from a study of long-term antiretroviral therapy in people with HIV (dated by TCRdb to between 2021 and 2024). About the study as a whole: The earliest samples were collected approximately a decade before the 2015 WHO recommendation for immediate ART, a period when ART was typically delayed until CD4 counts fell. No cross-contamination during QIAcube processing was shown when test extractions of a monoclonal T-cell line were performed alongside roughly 30 polyclonal samples. A retrospective serial study tested whether changes in peripheral blood TRB repertoire composition and diversity were associated with ART initiation and durable HIV suppression. The cohort contributed over 150 cryopreserved PBMC samples from 30 adults with confirmed HIV infection, collected serially over a mean of approximately 6 years (range 1-12). About 35% of the 30 participants with HIV were female. What the work shows at the level of the full study, not this receptor alone: At every time point, the repertoire was dominated by expanded TRB clones first identified before ART initiation, although this dominance fluctuated and, in many PLHIV, declined after ART. Starting ART was linked to a significant rise in TRB diversity, yet even with long-term ART the diversity remained significantly lower than in transplant donor controls. Compared with controls, HIV repertoires had narrower CDR3 length ranges, and the network structure pointed to an antigen-experienced repertoire that shifted only slightly toward naive after ART. Because PBMC availability was limited, only the TCR beta chain was sequenced, with no alpha chain pairing. Samples dated from the mid-2000s to the late 2010s, and the ART regimens used may be less effective than current ones. Unsorted PBMC were profiled instead of sorted CD4+ and CD8+ T cells because pre-ART samples had limited cell numbers. No data were available on ART adherence, viral resistance or therapy changes, limiting inferences about post-ART repertoire changes.

Taken from cysteine to phenylalanine, the CDR3 has 15 residues. The read is trimmed to its CDR3 DNA, 45 bases read in frame from base 1. CDR1 and CDR2, looked up from the germline V gene, are SGHRS and YFSETQ. V loses 2 bases of germline sequence and J loses 1 base, and the interval between the two ends is 13 bases. To be included, a participant needed at least one PBMC sample from before ART initiation plus at least two post-ART samples. Treatment was received in the United States of America by all participants with HIV. Before DNA extraction, cryopreserved samples of 1-10 million PBMC were thawed and then washed. At the time of the earliest PBMC sample, participants with HIV were aged between about 20 and 55 years. Each participant contributed PBMC samples from 1-4 timepoints before ART initiation and 2-8 timepoints after ART initiation, with a median of 7 samples. Serial HIV viral load, CD4+ T-cell count, ART history and demographic data were obtained for every participant. Using a Qiagen kit on a QIAcube, genomic DNA was extracted from unsorted PBMC, with samples processed in batches of 12.

This receptor chain uses TRBV5-1 and TRBJ2-7; the D gene is perhaps TRBD2, on 6 matching bases. The sample consisted of unsorted PBMCs, taken 6.9 years after starting antiretroviral therapy. This TCR was sampled from a man aged 30 to 45 with HIV. The nucleotides read TGCGCCAGCAGCTTTGGGGGAGGACTTTCCTACGAGCAGTACTTC. The encoded protein is CASSFGGGLSYEQYF.